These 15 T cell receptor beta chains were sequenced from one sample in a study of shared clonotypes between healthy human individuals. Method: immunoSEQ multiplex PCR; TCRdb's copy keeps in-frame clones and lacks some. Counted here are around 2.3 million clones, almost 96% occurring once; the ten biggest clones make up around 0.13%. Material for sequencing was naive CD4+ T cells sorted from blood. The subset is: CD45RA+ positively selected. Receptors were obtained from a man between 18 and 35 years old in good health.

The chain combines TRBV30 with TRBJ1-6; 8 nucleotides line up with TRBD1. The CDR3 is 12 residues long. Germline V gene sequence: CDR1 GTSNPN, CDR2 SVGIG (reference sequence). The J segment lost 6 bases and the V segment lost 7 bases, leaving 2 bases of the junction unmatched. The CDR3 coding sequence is TGTGCCTTGGACAGGGCTAATTCACCCCTCCACTTT. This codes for CALDRANSPLHF. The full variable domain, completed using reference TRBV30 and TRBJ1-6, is SQTIHQWPATLVQPVGSPLSLECTVEGTSNPNLYWYRQAAGRGLQLLFYSVGIGQISSEVPQNLSASRPQDRQFILSSKKLLLSDSGFYLCALDRANSPLHFGNGTRLTVT.

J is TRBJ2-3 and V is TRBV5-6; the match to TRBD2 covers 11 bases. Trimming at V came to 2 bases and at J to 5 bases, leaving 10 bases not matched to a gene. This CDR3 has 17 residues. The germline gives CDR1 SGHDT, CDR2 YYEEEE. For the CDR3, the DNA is TGTGCCAGCAGCTTCATGCTTAGCGGGAGGGCCGAAGATACGCAGTATTTT. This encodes CASSFMLSGRAEDTQYF.

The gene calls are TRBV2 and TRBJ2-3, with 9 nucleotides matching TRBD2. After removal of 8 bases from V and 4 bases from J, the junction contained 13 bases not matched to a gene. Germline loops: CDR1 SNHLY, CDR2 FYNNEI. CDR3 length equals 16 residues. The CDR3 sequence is CASPLGGGAGSDTQYF. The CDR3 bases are TGTGCCAGCCCCTTGGGCGGGGGGGCCGGGTCAGATACGCAGTATTTT.

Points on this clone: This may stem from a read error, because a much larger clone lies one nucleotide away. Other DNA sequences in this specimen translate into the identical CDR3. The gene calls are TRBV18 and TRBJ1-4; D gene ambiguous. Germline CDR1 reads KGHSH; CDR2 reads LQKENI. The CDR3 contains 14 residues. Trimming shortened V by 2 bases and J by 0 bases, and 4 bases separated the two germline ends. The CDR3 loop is CASSPGPTNEKLFF. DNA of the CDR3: TGTGCCAGCTCACCAGGGCCAACTAATGAAAAACTGTTTTTT.

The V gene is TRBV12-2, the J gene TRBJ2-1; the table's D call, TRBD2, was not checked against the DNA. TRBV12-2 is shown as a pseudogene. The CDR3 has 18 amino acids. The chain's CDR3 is CASRLMTSAGGSYNEQFF. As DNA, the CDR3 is TGTGCAAGTCGCTTAATGACGTCAGCGGGCGGCTCCTACAATGAGCAGTTCTTC.

Written as DNA, the CDR3 is TGTGCCTGGAGTCAGGGAGATGAAAAACTGTTTTTT. Amino acid sequence: CAWSQGDEKLFF. J is TRBJ1-4 and V is TRBV30, with D possibly TRBD1 on 5 matching bases. Deletions cut 2 bases from V and 6 bases from J, with 7 bases between. The germline CDR1 and CDR2 sequences are GTSNPN and SVGIG (reference sequence). CDR3 length equals 12 residues.

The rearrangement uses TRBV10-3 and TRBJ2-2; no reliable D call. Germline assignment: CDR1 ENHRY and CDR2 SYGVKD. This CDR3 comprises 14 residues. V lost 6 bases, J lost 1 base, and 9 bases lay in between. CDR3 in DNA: TGTGCCATCAGCGCCACTCAGAACACCGGGGAGCTGTTTTTT. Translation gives CAISATQNTGELFF.

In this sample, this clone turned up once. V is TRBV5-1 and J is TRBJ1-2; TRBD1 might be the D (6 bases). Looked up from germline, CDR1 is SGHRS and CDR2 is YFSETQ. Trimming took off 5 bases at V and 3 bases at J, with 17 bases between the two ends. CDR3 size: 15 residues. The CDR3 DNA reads TGCGCCAGCAGAATGAACAGGGAGGAGGACTATGGCTACACCTTC. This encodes CASRMNREEDYGYTF.

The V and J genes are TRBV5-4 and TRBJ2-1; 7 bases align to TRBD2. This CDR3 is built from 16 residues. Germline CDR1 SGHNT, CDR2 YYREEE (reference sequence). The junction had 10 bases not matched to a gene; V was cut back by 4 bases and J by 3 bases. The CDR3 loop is CASSRNLGGFYNEQFF. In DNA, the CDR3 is TGTGCCAGCAGCAGGAATCTGGGGGGGTTCTACAATGAGCAGTTCTTC.

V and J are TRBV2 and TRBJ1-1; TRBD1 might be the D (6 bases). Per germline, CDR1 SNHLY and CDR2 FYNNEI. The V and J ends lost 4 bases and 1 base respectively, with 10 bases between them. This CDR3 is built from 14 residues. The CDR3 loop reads CASSVRGSNTEAFF. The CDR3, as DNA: TGTGCCAGCAGTGTGAGGGGGTCGAACACTGAAGCTTTCTTT.

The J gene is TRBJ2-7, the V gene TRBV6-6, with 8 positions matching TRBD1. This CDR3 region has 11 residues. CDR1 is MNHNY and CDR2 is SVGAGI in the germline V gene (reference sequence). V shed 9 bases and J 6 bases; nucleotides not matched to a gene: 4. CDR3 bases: TGTGCCAGTCGACAGGGGTCCGAGCAGTACTTC. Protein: CASRQGSEQYF.

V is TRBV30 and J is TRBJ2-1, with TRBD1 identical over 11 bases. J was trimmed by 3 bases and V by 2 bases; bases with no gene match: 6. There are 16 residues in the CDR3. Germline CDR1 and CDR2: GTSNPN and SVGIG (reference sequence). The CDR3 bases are TGTGCCTGGAGTCATTTGGGGACAGGGGGCTACAATGAGCAGTTCTTC. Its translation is CAWSHLGTGGYNEQFF.

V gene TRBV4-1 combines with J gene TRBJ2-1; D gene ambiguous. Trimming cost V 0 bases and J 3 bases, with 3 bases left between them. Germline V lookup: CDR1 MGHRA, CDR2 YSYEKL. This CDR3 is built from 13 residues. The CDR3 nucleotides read TGCGCCAGCAGCCAAGAAGGCTACAATGAGCAGTTCTTC. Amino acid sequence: CASSQEGYNEQFF.

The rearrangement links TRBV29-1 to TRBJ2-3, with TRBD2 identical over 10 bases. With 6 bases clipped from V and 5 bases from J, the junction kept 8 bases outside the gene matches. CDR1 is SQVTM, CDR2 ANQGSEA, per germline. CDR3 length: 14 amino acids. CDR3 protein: CSVELAGALDTQYF. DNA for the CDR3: TGCAGCGTGGAGCTAGCGGGAGCGCTAGATACGCAGTATTTT.

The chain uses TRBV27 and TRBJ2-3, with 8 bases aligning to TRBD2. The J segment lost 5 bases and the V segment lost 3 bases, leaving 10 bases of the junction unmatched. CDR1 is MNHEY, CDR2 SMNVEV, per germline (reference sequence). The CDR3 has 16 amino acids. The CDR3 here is CASSFGLASVIDTQYF. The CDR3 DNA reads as TGTGCCAGCAGTTTCGGACTAGCCTCCGTAATAGATACGCAGTATTTT.